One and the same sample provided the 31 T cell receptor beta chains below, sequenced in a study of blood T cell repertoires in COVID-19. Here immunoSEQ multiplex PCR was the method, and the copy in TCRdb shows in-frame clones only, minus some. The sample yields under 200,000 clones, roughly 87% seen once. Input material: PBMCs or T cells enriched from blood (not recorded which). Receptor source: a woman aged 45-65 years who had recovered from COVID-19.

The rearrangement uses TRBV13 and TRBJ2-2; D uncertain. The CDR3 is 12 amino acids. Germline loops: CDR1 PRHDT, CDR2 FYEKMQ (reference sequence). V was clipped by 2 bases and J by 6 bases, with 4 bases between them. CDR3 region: CASSLPAGELFF. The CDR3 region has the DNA TGTGCCAGCAGCTTACCCGCCGGGGAGCTGTTTTTT.

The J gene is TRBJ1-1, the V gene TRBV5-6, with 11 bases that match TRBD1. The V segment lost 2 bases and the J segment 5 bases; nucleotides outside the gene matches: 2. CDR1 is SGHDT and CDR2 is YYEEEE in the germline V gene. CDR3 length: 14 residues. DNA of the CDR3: TGTGCCAGCAGCTTTGGACAGGGGGCAACTGAAGCTTTCTTT. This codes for CASSFGQGATEAFF.

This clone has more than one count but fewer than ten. Here the CDR3 reads CASRQGVTGELFF. As DNA, the CDR3 is TGTGCCAGCAGACAGGGAGTAACCGGGGAGCTGTTTTTT. The rearrangement uses TRBV2 and TRBJ2-2; maybe TRBD1 (6 bases). This CDR3 has 13 residues. Germline CDR1 is SNHLY and CDR2 is FYNNEI. Trimming cost V 6 bases and J 5 bases, with 10 bases left between them.

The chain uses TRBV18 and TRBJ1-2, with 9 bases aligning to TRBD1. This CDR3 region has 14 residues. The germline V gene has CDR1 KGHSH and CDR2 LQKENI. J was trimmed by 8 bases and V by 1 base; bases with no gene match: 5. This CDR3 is CASSPQRDREGYTF. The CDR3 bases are TGTGCCAGCTCACCACAGCGGGACAGGGAAGGCTACACCTTC. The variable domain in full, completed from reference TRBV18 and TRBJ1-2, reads NAGVMQNPRHLVRRRGQEARLRCSPMKGHSHVYWYRQLPEEGLKFMVYLQKENIIDESGMPKERFSAEFPKEGPSILRIQQVVRGDSAAYFCASSPQRDREGYTFGSGTRLTVV.

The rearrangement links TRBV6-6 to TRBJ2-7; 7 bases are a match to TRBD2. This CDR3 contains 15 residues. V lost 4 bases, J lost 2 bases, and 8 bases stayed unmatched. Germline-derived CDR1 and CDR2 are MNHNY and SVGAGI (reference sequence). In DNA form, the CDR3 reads TGTGCCAGCAGTTCCCCTCGCGGGAGTACCTACGAGCAGTACTTC. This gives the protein CASSSPRGSTYEQYF.

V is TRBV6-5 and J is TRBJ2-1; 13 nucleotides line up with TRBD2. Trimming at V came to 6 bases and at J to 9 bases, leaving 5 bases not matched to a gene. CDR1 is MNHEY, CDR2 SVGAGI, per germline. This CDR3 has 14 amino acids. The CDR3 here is CASSRTSGSSEQFF. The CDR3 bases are TGTGCCAGCAGCAGGACTAGCGGGAGCTCTGAGCAGTTCTTC.

The CDR3 spells CASSVTSGRVHRDEQFF. CDR3 bases: TGTGCCAGCAGCGTGACTAGCGGGAGGGTGCACAGGGATGAGCAGTTCTTC. The chain combines TRBV28 with TRBJ2-1, with 14 bases matching TRBD2. V lost 6 bases, J lost 8 bases, and 12 bases stayed unmatched. This CDR3 is built from 17 residues. Germline-derived CDR1 and CDR2 are MDHEN and SYDVKM.

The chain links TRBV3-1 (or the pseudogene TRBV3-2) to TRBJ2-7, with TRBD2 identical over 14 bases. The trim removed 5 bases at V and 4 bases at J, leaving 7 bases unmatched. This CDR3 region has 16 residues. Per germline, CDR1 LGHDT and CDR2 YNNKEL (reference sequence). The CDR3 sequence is CASSFGLAGGSYEQYF. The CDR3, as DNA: TGTGCCAGCAGCTTCGGACTAGCGGGAGGTTCGTACGAGCAGTACTTC.

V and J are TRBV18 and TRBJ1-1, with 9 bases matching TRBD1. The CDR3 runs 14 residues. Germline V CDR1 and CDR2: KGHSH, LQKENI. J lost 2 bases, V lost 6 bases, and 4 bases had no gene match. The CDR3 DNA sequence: TGTGCCAGCTCGCGGGGACAGGGAAACACTGAAGCTTTCTTT. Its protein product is CASSRGQGNTEAFF.

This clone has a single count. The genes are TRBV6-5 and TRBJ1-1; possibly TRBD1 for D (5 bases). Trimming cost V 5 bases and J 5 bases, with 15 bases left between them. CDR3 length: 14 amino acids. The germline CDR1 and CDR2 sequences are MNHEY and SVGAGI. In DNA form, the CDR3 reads TGTGCCAGCAGTCAAAGGGAGGGGAGGACTGAAGCTTTCTTT. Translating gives CASSQREGRTEAFF.

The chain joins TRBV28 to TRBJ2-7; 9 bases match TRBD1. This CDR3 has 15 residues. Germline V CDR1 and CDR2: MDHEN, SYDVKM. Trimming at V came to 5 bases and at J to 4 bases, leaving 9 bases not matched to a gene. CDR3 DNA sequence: TGTGCCAGCAGTCCGACCGGGACAGGGTTATACGAGCAGTACTTC. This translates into CASSPTGTGLYEQYF.

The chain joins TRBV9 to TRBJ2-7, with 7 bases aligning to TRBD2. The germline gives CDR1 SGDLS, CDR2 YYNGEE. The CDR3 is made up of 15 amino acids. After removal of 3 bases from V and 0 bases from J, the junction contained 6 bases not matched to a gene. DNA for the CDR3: TGTGCCAGCAGCGCAGCTAGCGGTCGCTCCTACGAGCAGTACTTC. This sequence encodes CASSAASGRSYEQYF.

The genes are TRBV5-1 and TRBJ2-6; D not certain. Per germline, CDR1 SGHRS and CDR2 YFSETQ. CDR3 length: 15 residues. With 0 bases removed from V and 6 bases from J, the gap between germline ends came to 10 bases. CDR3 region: CASSLVGLEANVLTF. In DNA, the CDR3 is TGCGCCAGCAGCTTGGTTGGGCTCGAGGCCAACGTCCTGACTTTC.

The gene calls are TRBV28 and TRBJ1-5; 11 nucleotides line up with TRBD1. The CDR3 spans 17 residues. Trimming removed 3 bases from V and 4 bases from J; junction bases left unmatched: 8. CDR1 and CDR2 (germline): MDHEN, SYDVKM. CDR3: CASSFAPGTGGNQPQHF. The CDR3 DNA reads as TGTGCCAGCAGTTTCGCCCCTGGGACAGGGGGAAATCAGCCCCAGCATTTT. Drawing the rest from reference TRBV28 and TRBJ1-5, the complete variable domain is DVKVTQSSRYLVKRTGEKVFLECVQDMDHENMFWYRQDPGLGLRLIYFSYDVKMKEKGDIPEGYSVSREKKERFSLILESASTNQTSMYLCASSFAPGTGGNQPQHFGDGTRLSIL.

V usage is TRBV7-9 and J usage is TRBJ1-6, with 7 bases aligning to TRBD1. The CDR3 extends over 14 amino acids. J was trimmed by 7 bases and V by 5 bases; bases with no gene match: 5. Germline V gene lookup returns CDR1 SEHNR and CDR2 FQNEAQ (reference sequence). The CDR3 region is CASSRDSENSPLHF. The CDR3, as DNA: TGTGCCAGCAGCCGGGACAGTGAGAATTCACCCCTCCACTTT.

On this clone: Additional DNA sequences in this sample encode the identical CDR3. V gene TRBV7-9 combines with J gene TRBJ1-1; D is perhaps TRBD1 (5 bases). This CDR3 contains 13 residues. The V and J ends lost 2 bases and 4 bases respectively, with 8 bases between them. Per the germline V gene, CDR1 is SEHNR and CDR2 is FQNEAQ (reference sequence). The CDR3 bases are TGTGCCAGCAGCTTAACAGGCACCACTGAAGCTTTCTTT. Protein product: CASSLTGTTEAFF.

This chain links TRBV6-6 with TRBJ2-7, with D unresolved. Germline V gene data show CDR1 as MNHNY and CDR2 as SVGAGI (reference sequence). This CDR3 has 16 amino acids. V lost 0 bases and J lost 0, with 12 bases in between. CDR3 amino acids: CASSYSWAGSSYEQYF. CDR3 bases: TGTGCCAGCAGTTACTCGTGGGCCGGTAGCTCCTACGAGCAGTACTTC.

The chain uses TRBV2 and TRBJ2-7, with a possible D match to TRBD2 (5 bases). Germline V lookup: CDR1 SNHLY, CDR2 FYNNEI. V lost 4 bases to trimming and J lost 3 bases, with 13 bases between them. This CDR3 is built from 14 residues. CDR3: CASSVNRGGYEQYF. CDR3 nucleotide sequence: TGTGCCAGCAGTGTTAACCGGGGTGGCTACGAGCAGTACTTC. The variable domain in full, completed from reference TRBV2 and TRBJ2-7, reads EPEVTQTPSHQVTQMGQEVILRCVPISNHLYFYWYRQILGQKVEFLVSFYNNEISEKSEIFDDQFSVERPDGSNFTLKIRSTKLEDSAMYFCASSVNRGGYEQYFGPGTRLTVT.

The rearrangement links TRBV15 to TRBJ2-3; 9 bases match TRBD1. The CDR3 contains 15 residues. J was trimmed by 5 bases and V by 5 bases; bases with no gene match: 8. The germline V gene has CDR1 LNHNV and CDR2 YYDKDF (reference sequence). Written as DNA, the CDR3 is TGTGCCACCAGCTCAAACAGGGGGCAGATAGATACGCAGTATTTT. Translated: CATSSNRGQIDTQYF.

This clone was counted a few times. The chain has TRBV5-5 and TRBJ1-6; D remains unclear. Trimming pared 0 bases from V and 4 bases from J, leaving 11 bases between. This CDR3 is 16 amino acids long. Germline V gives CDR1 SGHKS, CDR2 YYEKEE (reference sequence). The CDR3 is CASSLEQTGYNSPLHF. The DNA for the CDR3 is TGTGCCAGCAGCTTGGAGCAGACGGGGTATAATTCACCCCTCCACTTT.

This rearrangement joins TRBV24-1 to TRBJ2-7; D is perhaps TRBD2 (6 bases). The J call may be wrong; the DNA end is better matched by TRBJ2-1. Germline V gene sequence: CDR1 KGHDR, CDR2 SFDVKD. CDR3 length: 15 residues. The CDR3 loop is CATSDPRGSGDEQFF. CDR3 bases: TGTGCCACCAGTGATCCCCGCGGTAGCGGCGATGAGCAGTTCTTC.

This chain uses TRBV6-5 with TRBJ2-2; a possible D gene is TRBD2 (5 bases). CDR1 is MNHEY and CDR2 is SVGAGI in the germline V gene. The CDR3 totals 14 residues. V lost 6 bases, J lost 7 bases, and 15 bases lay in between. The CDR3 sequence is CASSPGIGGGELFF. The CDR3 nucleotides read TGTGCCAGCAGCCCGGGGATAGGAGGCGGGGAGCTGTTTTTT.

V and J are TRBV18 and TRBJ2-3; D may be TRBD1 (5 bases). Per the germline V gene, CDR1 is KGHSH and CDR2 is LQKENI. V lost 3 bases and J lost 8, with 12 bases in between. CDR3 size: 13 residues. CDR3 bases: TGTGCCAGCTCACCCCCTCTAAGGGGTACGCAGTATTTT. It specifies CASSPPLRGTQYF.

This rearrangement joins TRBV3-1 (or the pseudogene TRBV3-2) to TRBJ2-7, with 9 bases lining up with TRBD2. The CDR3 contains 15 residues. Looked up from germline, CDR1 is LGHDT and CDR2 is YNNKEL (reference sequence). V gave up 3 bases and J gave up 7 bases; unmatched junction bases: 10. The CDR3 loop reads CASSQVLAGVGEQYF. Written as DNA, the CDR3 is TGTGCCAGCAGCCAGGTTTTAGCGGGAGTTGGAGAGCAGTACTTC.

The CDR3 loop is CASSKTSGSYFTDEQYF. DNA for the CDR3: TGTGCCAGTAGTAAGACGAGCGGGAGCTATTTCACCGACGAGCAGTACTTC. The chain employs TRBV19 and TRBJ2-7; 8 positions match TRBD2. V lost 4 bases and J lost 5; bases outside the gene matches: 16. The CDR3 is made up of 17 amino acids. Germline V lookup: CDR1 LNHDA, CDR2 SQIVND (reference sequence).

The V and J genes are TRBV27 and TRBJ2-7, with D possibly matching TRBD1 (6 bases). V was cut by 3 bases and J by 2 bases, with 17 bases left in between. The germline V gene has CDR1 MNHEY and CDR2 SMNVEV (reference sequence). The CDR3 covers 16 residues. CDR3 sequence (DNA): TGTGCCAGCAGTTTCTCGGCAGGGGTGAAGACCTACGAGCAGTACTTC. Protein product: CASSFSAGVKTYEQYF.

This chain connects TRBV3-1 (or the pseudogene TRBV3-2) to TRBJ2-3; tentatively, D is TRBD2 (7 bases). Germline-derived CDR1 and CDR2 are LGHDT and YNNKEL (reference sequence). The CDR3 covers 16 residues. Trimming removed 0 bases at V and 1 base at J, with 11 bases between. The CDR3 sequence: CASSQEWGGGTDTQYF. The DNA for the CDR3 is TGTGCCAGCAGCCAAGAATGGGGGGGCGGCACAGATACGCAGTATTTT.

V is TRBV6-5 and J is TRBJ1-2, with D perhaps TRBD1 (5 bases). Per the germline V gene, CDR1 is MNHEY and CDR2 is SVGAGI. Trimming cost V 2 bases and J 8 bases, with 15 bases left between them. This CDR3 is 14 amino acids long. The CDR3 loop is CASSYQPRVGGYTF. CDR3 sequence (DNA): TGTGCCAGCAGTTACCAACCCAGGGTGGGGGGCTACACCTTC.

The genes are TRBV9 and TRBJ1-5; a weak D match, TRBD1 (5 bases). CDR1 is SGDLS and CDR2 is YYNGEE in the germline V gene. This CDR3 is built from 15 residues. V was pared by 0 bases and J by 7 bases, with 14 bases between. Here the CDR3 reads CASSVDGDRRQPQHF. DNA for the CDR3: TGTGCCAGCAGCGTAGACGGAGACAGAAGGCAGCCCCAGCATTTT.

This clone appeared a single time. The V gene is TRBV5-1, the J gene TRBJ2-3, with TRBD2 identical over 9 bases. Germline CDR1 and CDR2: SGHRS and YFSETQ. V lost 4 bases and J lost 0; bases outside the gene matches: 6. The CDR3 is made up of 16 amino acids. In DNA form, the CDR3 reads TGCGCCAGCAGCGCCGCTAGCGGGACCAGCACAGATACGCAGTATTTT. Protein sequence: CASSAASGTSTDTQYF.

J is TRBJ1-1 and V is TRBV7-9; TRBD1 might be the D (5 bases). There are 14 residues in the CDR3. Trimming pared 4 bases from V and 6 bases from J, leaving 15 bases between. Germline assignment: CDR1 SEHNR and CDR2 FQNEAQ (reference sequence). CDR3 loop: CASSSGEGVAEAFF. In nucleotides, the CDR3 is TGTGCCAGCAGCTCGGGGGAGGGAGTCGCTGAAGCTTTCTTT.